What follows describes a single T cell receptor (beta chain). Its cognate antigen is unknown. Between the trimmed V and J ends, which lost 1 base and 0 bases, there was a span of 5 bases. The CDR3 covers 13 residues. Germline CDR1 reads GTSNPN; CDR2 reads SVGIG (reference sequence). The data stem from a study of shared clonotypes between healthy human individuals. Execution of the assay was at deep level. Using about 220 ng DNA, around 30,000 T cell genomes, the sorted-subset replicate PCRs were run. Data came from immunoSEQ multiplex PCR; TCRdb stores just in-frame clones and leaves some out. The sample lists approximately 2,000,000 clones, 92% occurring once. The healthy adult donors were HIV-negative and reported no recent acute infections or vaccinations. Study results and caveats: In general, naive subsets displayed greater estimated richness than memory subsets did.

Sequencing was performed on naive CD4+ T cells from PBMCs. Subset indicated: CD45RA+ positively selected. This TCR was sampled from a man aged 18 to 29 in good health. Some clones in this sample may be carry-over from other donors' samples. The chain uses TRBV30 and TRBJ2-3; D is unclear. The chain's CDR3 is CAWSARSTDTQYF. The DNA for the CDR3 is TGTGCCTGGAGTGCGAGGAGCACAGATACGCAGTATTTT.